This is a list of T cell receptor beta chains from one sample in a study of shared clonotypes between healthy human individuals. Here immunoSEQ multiplex PCR was the method, and the copy in TCRdb shows in-frame clones only, minus some. The sample lists about 2.1 million clones, just over 90% occurring once. Specimen: naive CD8+ T cells from PBMCs. These TCRs come from a man in his late teens or twenties in good health. Some clones in this sample may be carry-over from other donors' samples. Both conserved end residues are part of each CDR3. D genes are given only for firm matches. Some rows mark clone size as missing; the rest say once, few, many or name a class of expanded clone.

>TRBJ2-7|TRBD1|TRBV27|NA
CASSRPLGQGSLTPYEQYF
TGTGCCAGCAGCCGACCCTTGGGACAGGGCTCTCTTACCCCCTACGAGCAGTACTTC
>TRBJ1-2|TRBD1|TRBV9|once
CASSVSGGAYGYTF
TGTGCCAGCAGCGTCTCAGGGGGAGCGTATGGCTACACCTTC
>TRBJ1-1|NA|TRBV13|NA
CASSPASDTEAFF
TGTGCCAGCAGCCCGGCGAGCGACACTGAAGCTTTCTTT
>TRBJ1-2|NA|TRBV7-9|NA
CASSSLRVGGYTF
TGTGCCAGCAGCAGTCTCAGGGTGGGTGGCTACACCTTC
>TRBJ2-7|NA|TRBV15|NA
CATSRDTGLVYEQYF
TGTGCCACCAGCAGAGATACAGGGCTAGTCTACGAGCAGTACTTC
>TRBJ2-7|TRBD1|TRBV9|NA
CASRGTDAYEQYF
TGTGCCAGCAGGGGGACAGACGCCTACGAGCAGTACTTC
>TRBJ2-1|TRBD2|TRBV27|NA
CASSLSLAGENEQFF
TGTGCCAGCAGTTTATCATTAGCGGGAGAAAATGAGCAGTTCTTC
>TRBJ2-3|TRBD2|TRBV7-9|NA
CASSPRTRAPIQDTQYF
TGTGCCAGCAGCCCCCGGACTAGAGCGCCTATTCAAGATACGCAGTATTTT
>TRBJ2-7|NA|TRBV28|NA
CASSLDRIYEQYF
TGTGCCAGCAGTCTAGACAGGATCTACGAGCAGTACTTC
>TRBJ2-7|TRBD1|TRBV30|NA
CAWSPPGQDYEQYF
TGTGCCTGGAGTCCACCGGGACAGGATTACGAGCAGTACTTC
>TRBJ2-7|NA|TRBV30|NA
CAWGGSDEQYF
TGTGCCTGGGGTGGGAGCGACGAGCAGTACTTC
>TRBJ2-7|TRBD2|TRBV27|NA
CASSLSTSGTYEQYF
TGTGCCAGCAGTTTATCAACTAGCGGGACCTACGAGCAGTACTTC
>TRBJ2-7|NA|TRBV27|once
CASRPSDRTPSEQYF
TGTGCCAGCCGTCCCTCCGATAGGACCCCCTCTGAGCAGTACTTC
>TRBJ1-2|NA|TRBV4-3|NA
CASSQGVLTVPYGYTF
TGCGCCAGCAGCCAGGGTGTTCTTACAGTTCCCTATGGCTACACCTTC
>TRBJ2-3|TRBD2|TRBV14|NA
CASSPSLAGVTDTQYF
TGTGCCAGCAGCCCTTCTCTAGCGGGAGTCACAGATACGCAGTATTTT
>TRBJ2-5|NA|TRBV4-1|NA
CASSQDADPRAETQYF
TGCGCCAGCAGCCAAGATGCGGACCCTCGGGCCGAGACCCAGTACTTC
>TRBJ1-2|TRBD1|TRBV10-3|NA
CAIESGTGLYGYTF
TGTGCCATCGAAAGCGGGACAGGACTCTATGGCTACACCTTC
>TRBJ2-7|NA|TRBV7-9|few
CASSKFNKSYEQYF
TGTGCCAGCAGCAAGTTTAACAAGTCCTACGAGCAGTACTTC
>TRBJ1-2|NA|TRBV19|NA
CASSRPGSFYGYTF
TGTGCCAGTAGTCGTCCAGGGAGCTTCTATGGCTACACCTTC
>TRBJ2-3|TRBD2|TRBV7-3|NA
CASSPNPFLAGGTDTQYF
TGTGCCAGCAGCCCCAACCCTTTTTTGGCGGGAGGCACAGATACGCAGTATTTT
>TRBJ1-5|NA|TRBV27|NA
CASSSLLGINQPQHF
TGTGCCAGCAGTTCCCTACTCGGGATAAATCAGCCCCAGCATTTT
>TRBJ2-1|NA|TRBV25-1|NA
CASSETGYNEQFF
TGTGCCAGCAGTGAAACAGGTTACAATGAGCAGTTCTTC
>TRBJ2-7|TRBD2|TRBV28|NA
CASSGLAGGYEQYF
TGTGCCAGCAGTGGACTAGCGGGAGGGTACGAGCAGTACTTC
>TRBJ2-6|NA|TRBV27|NA
CASSLGSGSGANVLTF
TGTGCCAGCAGCTTAGGTTCGGGAAGTGGGGCCAACGTCCTGACTTTC
>TRBJ2-1|NA|TRBV4-1|NA
CASSQEHSSSYNEQFF
TGCGCCAGCAGCCAAGAGCACTCGAGCTCCTACAATGAGCAGTTCTTC
>TRBJ2-7|TRBD1|TRBV4-2|once
CASSQEVDRWPGPAYEQYF
TGTGCCAGCAGCCAAGAGGTGGACAGGTGGCCGGGCCCAGCCTACGAGCAGTACTTC
>TRBJ2-1|NA|TRBV28|once
CASSSGEDYNEQFF
TGTGCCAGCAGTTCCGGTGAGGACTACAATGAGCAGTTCTTC
>TRBJ2-3|TRBD2|TRBV7-3|NA
CASSSLAGGTPDTQYF
TGTGCCAGCAGCTCCTTAGCGGGAGGAACCCCGGATACGCAGTATTTT
>TRBJ2-1|TRBD2|TRBV11-2|NA
CASTLGLDVNEQFF
TGTGCCAGCACCCTGGGACTAGACGTCAATGAGCAGTTCTTC
>TRBJ2-1|TRBD2|TRBV5-6|NA
CASSTAVAGVYNEQFF
TGTGCCAGCAGCACGGCGGTAGCGGGAGTCTACAATGAGCAGTTCTTC
>TRBJ2-7|TRBD1|TRBV9|NA
CASSATGTGKYEQYF
TGTGCCAGCAGCGCTACCGGGACAGGGAAGTACGAGCAGTACTTC
>TRBJ2-2|NA|TRBV27|NA
CASSEDGQSYANTGELFF
TGTGCCAGCAGTGAAGACGGACAGTCTTACGCGAACACCGGGGAGCTGTTTTTT
>TRBJ2-1|TRBD2|TRBV27|NA
CATHPRGGTYNEQFF
TGTGCCACTCACCCGCGCGGGGGTACCTACAATGAGCAGTTCTTC
>TRBJ2-1|NA|TRBV5-4|NA
CASSFSGTYNEQFF
TGTGCCAGCAGCTTTTCGGGAACCTACAATGAGCAGTTCTTC
>TRBJ1-4|TRBD1|TRBV19|NA
CASSSRDRWSLGEKLFF
TGTGCCAGTAGTTCCCGGGACAGGTGGTCCCTAGGTGAAAAACTGTTTTTT
>TRBJ1-3|NA|TRBV9|NA
CASSVDWGSGNTIYF
TGTGCCAGCAGCGTAGACTGGGGATCTGGAAACACCATATATTTT
>TRBJ2-7|NA|TRBV6-5|NA
CASSYAASFSYEQYF
TGTGCCAGCAGTTACGCAGCATCCTTCTCCTACGAGCAGTACTTC
>TRBJ2-5|NA|TRBV5-6|NA
CASRGWERETQYF
TGTGCCAGCAGGGGCTGGGAGAGGGAGACCCAGTACTTC
>TRBJ2-1|TRBD2|TRBV6-6|NA
CASRPGTSGRARWFF
TGTGCCAGCAGGCCCGGGACTAGCGGGAGGGCCCGATGGTTCTTC
>TRBJ2-7|NA|TRBV27|NA
CASSGHSKTVSYEQYF
TGTGCCAGCTCTGGGCACTCTAAGACTGTCTCCTACGAGCAGTACTTC
>TRBJ2-3|NA|TRBV11-2|once
CASSLGSVSTDTQYF
TGTGCCAGCAGCTTAGGGTCAGTCAGCACAGATACGCAGTATTTT
>TRBJ2-7|TRBD1|TRBV29-1|NA
CSVEGPGQFYEQYF
TGCAGCGTTGAAGGACCGGGACAGTTCTACGAGCAGTACTTC
>TRBJ1-5|NA|TRBV15|NA
CATSRDLGGNQPQHF
TGTGCCACCAGCAGGGACCTGGGGGGCAATCAGCCCCAGCATTTT
>TRBJ2-7|NA|TRBV4-1|NA
CASSHGSTYEQYF
TGCGCCAGCAGCCACGGCAGTACCTACGAGCAGTACTTC
>TRBJ2-7|TRBD1|TRBV5-6|NA
CASSDRQGPFLYEQYF
TGTGCCAGCAGCGATAGACAGGGGCCTTTTCTTTACGAGCAGTACTTC
>TRBJ1-1|TRBD1|TRBV11-1|NA
CASSRTGGTEAFF
TGTGCCAGCAGTCGGACAGGGGGCACTGAAGCTTTCTTT
>TRBJ1-2|TRBD1|TRBV9|NA
CASSEVDRGFDYGYTF
TGTGCCAGCAGCGAGGTTGACAGGGGGTTTGACTATGGCTACACCTTC
>TRBJ2-3|NA|TRBV7-9|NA
CASSYPRATDTQYF
TGTGCCAGCAGCTACCCCAGGGCCACAGATACGCAGTATTTT
>TRBJ1-2|TRBD1|TRBV7-2|NA
CASSRTGINYGYTF
TGTGCCAGCAGCCGGACAGGGATTAACTATGGCTACACCTTC
>TRBJ2-7|TRBD2|TRBV4-3|NA
CASSQYGTSGYEQYF
TGCGCCAGCAGCCAATACGGGACTAGCGGTTACGAGCAGTACTTC
>TRBJ2-7|NA|TRBV5-1|NA
CASRGGDSYEQYF
TGCGCCAGCAGAGGGGGAGACTCCTACGAGCAGTACTTC
>TRBJ2-5|NA|TRBV10-1|once
CASSESTAEETQYF
TGCGCCAGCAGTGAGTCGACAGCAGAAGAGACCCAGTACTTC
>TRBJ2-1|NA|TRBV9|NA
CASSVDGVNEQFF
TGTGCCAGCAGCGTAGATGGAGTCAATGAGCAGTTCTTC
>TRBJ2-6|NA|TRBV5-8|NA
CASSIPGVGANVLTF
TGTGCCAGCAGCATCCCAGGGGTTGGGGCCAACGTCCTGACTTTC
>TRBJ2-3|TRBD2|TRBV7-3|NA
CASSFRLAGGVTDTQYF
TGTGCCAGCAGCTTCCGACTAGCGGGAGGCGTCACAGATACGCAGTATTTT
>TRBJ2-4|NA|TRBV7-2|NA
CASSGKTGEGGIQYF
TGTGCCAGCAGCGGGAAGACTGGGGAAGGGGGTATTCAGTACTTC
>TRBJ2-7|TRBD2|TRBV27|NA
CASSLGGVVNEQYF
TGTGCCAGCAGTCTGGGAGGGGTCGTGAACGAGCAGTACTTC
>TRBJ2-7|NA|TRBV7-9|NA
CASSAPRGGSTYEQYF
TGTGCCAGCAGCGCCCCCCGGGGCGGATCTACCTACGAGCAGTACTTC
>TRBJ2-1|NA|TRBV13|NA
CASSFGHLGDEQFF
TGTGCCAGCAGCTTCGGTCACCTAGGCGATGAGCAGTTCTTC
>TRBJ2-7|NA|TRBV6-1|NA
CASSALLNPFHEQYF
TGTGCCAGCAGTGCTCTTTTAAATCCCTTTCACGAGCAGTACTTC